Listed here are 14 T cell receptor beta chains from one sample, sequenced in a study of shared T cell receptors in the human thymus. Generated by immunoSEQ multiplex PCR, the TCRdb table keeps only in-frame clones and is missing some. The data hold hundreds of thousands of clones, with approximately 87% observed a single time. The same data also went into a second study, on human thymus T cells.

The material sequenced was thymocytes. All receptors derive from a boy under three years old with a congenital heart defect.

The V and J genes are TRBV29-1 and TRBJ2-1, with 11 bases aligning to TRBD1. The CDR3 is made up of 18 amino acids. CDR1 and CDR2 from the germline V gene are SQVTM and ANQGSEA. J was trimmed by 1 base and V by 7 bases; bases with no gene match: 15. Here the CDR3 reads CSEIPGQGGRKSYNEQFF. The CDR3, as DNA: TGCAGCGAAATTCCGGGACAGGGGGGCCGAAAATCCTACAATGAGCAGTTCTTC.

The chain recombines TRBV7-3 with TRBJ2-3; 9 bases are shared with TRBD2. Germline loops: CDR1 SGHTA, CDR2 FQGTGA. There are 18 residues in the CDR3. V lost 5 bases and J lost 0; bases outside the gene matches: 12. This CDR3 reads CASSQPSAGGSSTDTQYF. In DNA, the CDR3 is TGTGCCAGCAGCCAACCCTCAGCGGGGGGATCTAGCACAGATACGCAGTATTTT.

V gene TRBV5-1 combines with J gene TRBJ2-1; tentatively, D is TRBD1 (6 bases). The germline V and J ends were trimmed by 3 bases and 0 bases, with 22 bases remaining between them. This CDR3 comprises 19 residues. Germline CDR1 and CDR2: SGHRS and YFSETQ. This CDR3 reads CASSSNKPGHPSSYNEQFF. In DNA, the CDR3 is TGCGCCAGCAGCTCGAACAAACCGGGACACCCAAGCTCCTACAATGAGCAGTTCTTC.

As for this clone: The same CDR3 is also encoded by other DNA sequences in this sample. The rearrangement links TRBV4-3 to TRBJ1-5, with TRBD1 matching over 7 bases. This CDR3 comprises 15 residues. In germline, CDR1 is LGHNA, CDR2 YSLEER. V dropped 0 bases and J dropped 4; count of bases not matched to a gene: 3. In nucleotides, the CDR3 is TGCGCCAGCAGCCAAGAAGCAGGGGGGAATCAGCCCCAGCATTTT. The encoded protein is CASSQEAGGNQPQHF.

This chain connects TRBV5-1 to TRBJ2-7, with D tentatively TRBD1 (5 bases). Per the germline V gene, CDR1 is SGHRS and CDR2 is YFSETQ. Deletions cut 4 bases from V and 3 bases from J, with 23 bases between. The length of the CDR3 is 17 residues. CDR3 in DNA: TGCGCCAGCAGCCACCCATTGGATTGGCAGGGTATCTACGAGCAGTACTTC. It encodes CASSHPLDWQGIYEQYF.

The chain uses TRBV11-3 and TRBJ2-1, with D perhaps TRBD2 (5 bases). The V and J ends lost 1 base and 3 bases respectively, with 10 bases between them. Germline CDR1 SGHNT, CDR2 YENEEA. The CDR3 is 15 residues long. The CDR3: CASSLGRRSYNEQFF. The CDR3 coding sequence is TGTGCCAGCAGCTTAGGCAGGAGGAGCTACAATGAGCAGTTCTTC.

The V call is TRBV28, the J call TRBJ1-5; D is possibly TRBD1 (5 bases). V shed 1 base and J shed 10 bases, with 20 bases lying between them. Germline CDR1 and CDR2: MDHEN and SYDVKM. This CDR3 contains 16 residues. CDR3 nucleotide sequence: TGTGCCAGCAGTTTATCTCTTAGACAGTCGCTACGACCCCAGCATTTT. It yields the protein CASSLSLRQSLRPQHF.

CDR3 sequence (DNA): TGTGCCAGCAGTAACCAACCCGGACTAGCGGGAGGGCCGGACACAGATACGCAGTATTTT. Its translation: CASSNQPGLAGGPDTDTQYF. This chain uses TRBV27 with TRBJ2-3, with 15 nucleotides matching TRBD2. V lost 5 bases to trimming and J lost 2 bases; unmatched junction nucleotides: 14. The CDR3 length is 20 residues. Germline CDR1 is MNHEY and CDR2 is SMNVEV (reference sequence).

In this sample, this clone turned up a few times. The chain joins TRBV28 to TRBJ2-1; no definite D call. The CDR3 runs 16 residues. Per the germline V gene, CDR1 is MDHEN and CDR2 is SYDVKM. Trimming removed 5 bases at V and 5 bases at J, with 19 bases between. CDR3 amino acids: CASSPLDSKPDNEQFF. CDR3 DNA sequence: TGTGCCAGCAGTCCCCTCGACTCCAAACCAGACAATGAGCAGTTCTTC. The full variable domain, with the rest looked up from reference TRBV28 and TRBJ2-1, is DVKVTQSSRYLVKRTGEKVFLECVQDMDHENMFWYRQDPGLGLRLIYFSYDVKMKEKGDIPEGYSVSREKKERFSLILESASTNQTSMYLCASSPLDSKPDNEQFFGPGTRLTVL.

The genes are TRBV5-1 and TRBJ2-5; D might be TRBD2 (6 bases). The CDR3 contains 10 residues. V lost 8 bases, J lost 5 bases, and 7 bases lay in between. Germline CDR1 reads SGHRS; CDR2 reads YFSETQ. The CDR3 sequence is CARRGETQYF. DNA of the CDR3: TGCGCCAGACGGGGGGAGACCCAGTACTTC.

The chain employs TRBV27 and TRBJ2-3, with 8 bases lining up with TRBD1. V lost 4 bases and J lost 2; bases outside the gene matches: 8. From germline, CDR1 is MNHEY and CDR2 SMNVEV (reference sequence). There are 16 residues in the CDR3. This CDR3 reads CASSSLWQGATDTQYF. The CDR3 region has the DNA TGTGCCAGCAGTTCTCTGTGGCAGGGGGCCACAGATACGCAGTATTTT.

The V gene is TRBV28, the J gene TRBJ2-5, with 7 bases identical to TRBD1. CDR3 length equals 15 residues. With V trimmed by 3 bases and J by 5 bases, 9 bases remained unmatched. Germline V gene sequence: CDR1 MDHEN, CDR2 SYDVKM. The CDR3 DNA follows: TGTGCCAGCAGTTTCAACAGGGGTCATCGGGAGACCCAGTACTTC. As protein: CASSFNRGHRETQYF.

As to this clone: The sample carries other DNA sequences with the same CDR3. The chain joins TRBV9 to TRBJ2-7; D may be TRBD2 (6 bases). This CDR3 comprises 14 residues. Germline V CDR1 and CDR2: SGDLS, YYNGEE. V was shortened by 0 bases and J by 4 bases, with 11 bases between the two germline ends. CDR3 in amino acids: CASSVGGAGYEQYF. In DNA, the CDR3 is TGTGCCAGCAGCGTAGGCGGGGCCGGGTACGAGCAGTACTTC.

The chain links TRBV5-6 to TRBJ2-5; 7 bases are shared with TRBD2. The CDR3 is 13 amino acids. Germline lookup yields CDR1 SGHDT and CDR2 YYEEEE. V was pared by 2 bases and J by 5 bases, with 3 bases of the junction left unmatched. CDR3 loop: CASSFWEGETQYF. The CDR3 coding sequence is TGTGCCAGCAGCTTTTGGGAGGGCGAGACCCAGTACTTC.